The sequence of this T cell receptor beta chain was determined in a study of cytomegalovirus exposure and HLA in healthy donors. It was with 60 Vbeta and 13 Jbeta primers that the PCR ran. Measured with immunoSEQ multiplex PCR; TCRdb has only the in-frame clones, and not every one. This sample contains 35,000 to 45,000 clones. General study findings and limits: A few CMV-associated chains were confirmed in vitro to be specific for CMV antigens. The study put 150 to 200 TCR beta chains on its list as cytomegalovirus-associated.

The CDR3 extends over 16 amino acids. Trimming cost V 0 bases and J 0 bases, with 6 bases left between them. The germline gives CDR1 LGHNA, CDR2 YNFKEQ. Note on this clone: No antigen is known for it.

The sequence was obtained from a male donor in good health and CMV-seronegative. Specimen: PBMCs. The chain recombines TRBV4-2 with TRBJ2-6; weak D call: TRBD2 (5 bases). This CDR3 is CASSQDGSSGANVLTF. CDR3 bases: TGTGCCAGCAGCCAAGATGGGAGCTCTGGGGCCAACGTCCTGACTTTC.